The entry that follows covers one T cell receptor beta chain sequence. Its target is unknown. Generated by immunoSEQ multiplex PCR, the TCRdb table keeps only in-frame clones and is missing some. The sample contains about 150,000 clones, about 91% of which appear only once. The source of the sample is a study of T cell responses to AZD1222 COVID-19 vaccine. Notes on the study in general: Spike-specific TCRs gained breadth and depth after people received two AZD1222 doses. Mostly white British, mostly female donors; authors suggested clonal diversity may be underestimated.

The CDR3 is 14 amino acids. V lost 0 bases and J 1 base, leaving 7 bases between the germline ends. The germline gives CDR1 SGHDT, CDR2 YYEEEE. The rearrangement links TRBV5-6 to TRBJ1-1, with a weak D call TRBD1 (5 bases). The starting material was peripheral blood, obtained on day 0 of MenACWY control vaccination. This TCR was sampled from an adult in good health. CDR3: CASSLGGGNTEAFF. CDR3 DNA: TGTGCCAGCAGCTTGGGGGGCGGGAACACTGAAGCTTTCTTT.